This T cell receptor beta chain was sequenced in a study of shared clonotypes between healthy human individuals. As for the study in general: A couple of female and a few male donors aged 18 to 49 were enrolled. CD4 naive and CD4 memory each took three plates per donor, while CD8 naive took two and CD8 memory one.

From germline, CDR1 is MGHDK and CDR2 SYGVNS. The CDR3 is 15 amino acids. Trimming cost V 0 bases and J 6 bases; bases outside gene matches: 3. Researchers ran the assay at a deep level. TCRdb's table, derived via immunoSEQ multiplex PCR, lists solely in-frame clones and lacks some. The sample carries about 330,000 clones, approximately 79% recorded once. The specimen sequenced was memory CD4+ T cells sorted from blood. Subset in this sample: CD45RA-negative fraction. This chain joins TRBV25-1 and TRBJ2-1, with 9 bases fitting TRBD1. The TCR comes from a young man in good health. The CDR3 nucleotides are TGTGCCAGCAGTGAATATGGGACAGGGTTCAATGAGCAGTTCTTC. Its protein is CASSEYGTGFNEQFF.